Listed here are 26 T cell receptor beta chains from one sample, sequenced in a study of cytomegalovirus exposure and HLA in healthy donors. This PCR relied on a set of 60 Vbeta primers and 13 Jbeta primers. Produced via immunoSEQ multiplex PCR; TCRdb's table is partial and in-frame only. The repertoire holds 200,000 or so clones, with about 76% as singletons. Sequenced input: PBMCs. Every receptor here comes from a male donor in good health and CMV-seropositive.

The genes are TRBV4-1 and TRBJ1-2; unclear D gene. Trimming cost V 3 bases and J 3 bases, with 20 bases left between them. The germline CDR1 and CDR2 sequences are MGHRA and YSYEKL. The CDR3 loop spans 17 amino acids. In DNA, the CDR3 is TGCGCCAGCAGCCAGGATATTTCAGCAGGCGATGACTATGGCTACACCTTC. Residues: CASSQDISAGDDYGYTF.

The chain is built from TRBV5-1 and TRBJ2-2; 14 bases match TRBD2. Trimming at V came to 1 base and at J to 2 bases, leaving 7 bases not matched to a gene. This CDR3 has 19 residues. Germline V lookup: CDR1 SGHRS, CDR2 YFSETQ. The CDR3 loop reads CASSLYRLAGGTNTGELFF. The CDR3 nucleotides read TGCGCCAGCAGCTTGTATAGACTAGCGGGGGGGACAAACACCGGGGAGCTGTTTTTT. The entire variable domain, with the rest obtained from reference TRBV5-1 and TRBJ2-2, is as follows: KAGVTQTPRYLIKTRGQQVTLSCSPISGHRSVSWYQQTPGQGLQFLFEYFSETQRNKGNFPGRFSGRQFSNSRSEMNVSTLELGDSALYLCASSLYRLAGGTNTGELFFGEGSRLTVL.

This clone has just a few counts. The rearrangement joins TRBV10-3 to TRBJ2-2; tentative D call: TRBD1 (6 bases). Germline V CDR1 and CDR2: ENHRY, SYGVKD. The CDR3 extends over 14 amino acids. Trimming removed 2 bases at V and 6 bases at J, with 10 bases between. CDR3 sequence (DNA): TGTGCCATCAGTGAGCTTACAGGGTCCGGGGAGCTGTTTTTT. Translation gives CAISELTGSGELFF.

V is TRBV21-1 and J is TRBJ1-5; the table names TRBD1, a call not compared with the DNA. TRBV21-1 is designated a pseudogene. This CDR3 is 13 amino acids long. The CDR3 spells CASTDRNNQPQHF. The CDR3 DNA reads TGTGCCAGCACAGACAGGAATAATCAGCCCCAGCATTTT.

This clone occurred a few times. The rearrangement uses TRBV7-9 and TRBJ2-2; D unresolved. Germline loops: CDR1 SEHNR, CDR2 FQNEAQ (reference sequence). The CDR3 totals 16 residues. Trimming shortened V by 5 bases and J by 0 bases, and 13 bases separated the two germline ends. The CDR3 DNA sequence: TGTGCCAGCAGCCCACACCCGCCCGCGAACACCGGGGAGCTGTTTTTT. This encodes CASSPHPPANTGELFF.

The CDR3 loop reads CASSLDSGGSGELFF. CDR3 in DNA: TGTGCCAGCAGCTTAGACAGCGGGGGGTCCGGGGAGCTGTTTTTT. The chain is built from TRBV11-1 and TRBJ2-2, with 9 bases matching TRBD2. CDR1 is SGHAT, CDR2 FQDESV, per germline (reference sequence). The CDR3 totals 15 residues. Germline trimming cut 1 base from V and 6 bases from J; bases unmatched to any gene: 3. The full variable domain, its missing parts supplied by reference TRBV11-1 and TRBJ2-2, is EAEVAQSPRYKITEKSQAVAFWCDPISGHATLYWYRQILGQGPELLVQFQDESVVDDSQLPKDRFSAERLKGVDSTLKIQPAELGDSAMYLCASSLDSGGSGELFFGEGSRLTVL.

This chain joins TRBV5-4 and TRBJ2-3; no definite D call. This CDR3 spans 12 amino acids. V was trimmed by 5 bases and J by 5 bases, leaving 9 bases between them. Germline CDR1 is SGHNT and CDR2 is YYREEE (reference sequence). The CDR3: CASREPKDTQYF. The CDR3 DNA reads TGTGCCAGCAGGGAGCCGAAAGATACGCAGTATTTT.

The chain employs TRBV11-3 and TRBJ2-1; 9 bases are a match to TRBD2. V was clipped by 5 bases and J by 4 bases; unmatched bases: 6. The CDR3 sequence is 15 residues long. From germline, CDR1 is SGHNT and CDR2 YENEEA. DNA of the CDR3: TGTGCCAGCAGCCCCCAGCGGGAGGATTACAATGAGCAGTTCTTC. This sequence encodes CASSPQREDYNEQFF.

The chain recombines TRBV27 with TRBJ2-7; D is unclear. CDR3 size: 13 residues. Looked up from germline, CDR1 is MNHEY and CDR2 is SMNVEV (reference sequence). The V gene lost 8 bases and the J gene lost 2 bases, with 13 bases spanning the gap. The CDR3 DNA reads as TGTGCCAGCGGGTTGAGGCCCGCCTACGAGCAGTACTTC. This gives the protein CASGLRPAYEQYF.

The CDR3 spells CASSLTGQKNIQYF. In nucleotides, the CDR3 is TGTGCCAGCAGCCTTACGGGACAGAAAAACATTCAGTACTTC. The chain has TRBV7-8 and TRBJ2-4; 7 bases are shared with TRBD1. Germline loops: CDR1 SGHVS, CDR2 FQNEAQ. V trimming: 5 bases; J trimming: 4 bases; junction bases outside the gene matches: 5. This CDR3 comprises 14 residues.

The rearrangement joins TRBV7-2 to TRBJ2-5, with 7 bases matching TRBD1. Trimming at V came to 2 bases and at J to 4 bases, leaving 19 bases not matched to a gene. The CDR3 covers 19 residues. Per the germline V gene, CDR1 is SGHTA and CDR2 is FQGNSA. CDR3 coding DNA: TGTGCCAGCAGCTTATCGAGCCGAAGCACAGACAGGGTGGGAGAGACCCAGTACTTC. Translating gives CASSLSSRSTDRVGETQYF.

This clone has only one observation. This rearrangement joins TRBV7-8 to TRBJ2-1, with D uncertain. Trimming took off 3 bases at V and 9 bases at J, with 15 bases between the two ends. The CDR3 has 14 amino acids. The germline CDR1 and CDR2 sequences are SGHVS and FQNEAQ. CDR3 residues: CASSFPWLTGEQFF. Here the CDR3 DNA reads TGTGCCAGCAGCTTCCCCTGGCTTACGGGTGAGCAGTTCTTC.

The CDR3 spells CAISQGQGARGNEKLFF. The CDR3 nucleotides are TGTGCCATCAGTCAGGGTCAGGGGGCGCGAGGTAATGAAAAACTGTTTTTT. This chain links TRBV10-3 with TRBJ1-4; TRBD1 aligns across 8 bases. CDR1 is ENHRY and CDR2 is SYGVKD in the germline V gene. The ends lost 5 bases at V and 4 bases at J; junction bases unmatched: 12. The CDR3 contains 17 residues.

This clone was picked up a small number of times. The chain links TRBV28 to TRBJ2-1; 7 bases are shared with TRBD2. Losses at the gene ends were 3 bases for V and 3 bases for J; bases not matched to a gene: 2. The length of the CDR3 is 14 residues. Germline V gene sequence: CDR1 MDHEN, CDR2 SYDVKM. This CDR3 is CASSFSSGYNEQFF. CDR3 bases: TGTGCCAGCAGTTTTTCTAGCGGCTACAATGAGCAGTTCTTC.

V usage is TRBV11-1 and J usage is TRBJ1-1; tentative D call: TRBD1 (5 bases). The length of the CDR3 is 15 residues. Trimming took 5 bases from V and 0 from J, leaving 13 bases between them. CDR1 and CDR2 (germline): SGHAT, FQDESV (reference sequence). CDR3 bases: TGTGCCAGCAGCCGACAGTCCCCCATGAACACTGAAGCTTTCTTT. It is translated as CASSRQSPMNTEAFF. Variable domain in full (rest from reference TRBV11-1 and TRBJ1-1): EAEVAQSPRYKITEKSQAVAFWCDPISGHATLYWYRQILGQGPELLVQFQDESVVDDSQLPKDRFSAERLKGVDSTLKIQPAELGDSAMYLCASSRQSPMNTEAFFGQGTRLTVV.

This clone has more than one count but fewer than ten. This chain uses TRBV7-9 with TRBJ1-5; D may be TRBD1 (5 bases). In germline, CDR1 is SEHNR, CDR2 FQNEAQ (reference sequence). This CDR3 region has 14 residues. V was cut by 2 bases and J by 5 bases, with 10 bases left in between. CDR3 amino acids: CASSLSRGDQPQHF. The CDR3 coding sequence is TGTGCCAGCAGCTTATCGCGGGGCGATCAGCCCCAGCATTTT. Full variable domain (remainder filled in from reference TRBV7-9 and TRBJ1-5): DTGVSQNPRHKITKRGQNVTFRCDPISEHNRLYWYRQTLGQGPEFLTYFQNEAQLEKSRLLSDRFSAERPKGSFSTLEIQRTEQGDSAMYLCASSLSRGDQPQHFGDGTRLSIL.

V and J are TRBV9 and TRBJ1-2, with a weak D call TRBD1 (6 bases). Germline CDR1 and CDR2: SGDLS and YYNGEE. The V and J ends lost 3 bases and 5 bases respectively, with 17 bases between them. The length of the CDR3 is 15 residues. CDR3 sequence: CASSGGGSTVYGYTF. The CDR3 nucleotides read TGTGCCAGCAGCGGGGGGGGCAGTACCGTTTATGGCTACACCTTC.

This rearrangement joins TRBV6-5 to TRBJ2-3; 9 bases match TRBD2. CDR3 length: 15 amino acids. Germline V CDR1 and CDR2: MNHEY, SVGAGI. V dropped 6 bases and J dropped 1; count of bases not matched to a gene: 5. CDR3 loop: CASSLSGGGTDTQYF. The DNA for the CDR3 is TGTGCCAGCAGCCTTAGCGGGGGAGGCACAGATACGCAGTATTTT.

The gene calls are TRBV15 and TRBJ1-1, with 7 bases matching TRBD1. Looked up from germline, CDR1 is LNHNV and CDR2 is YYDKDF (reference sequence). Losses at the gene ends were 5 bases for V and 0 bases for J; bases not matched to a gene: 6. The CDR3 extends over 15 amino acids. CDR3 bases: TGTGCCACCAGCCTCCAAGACAGGGTGAACACTGAAGCTTTCTTT. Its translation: CATSLQDRVNTEAFF.

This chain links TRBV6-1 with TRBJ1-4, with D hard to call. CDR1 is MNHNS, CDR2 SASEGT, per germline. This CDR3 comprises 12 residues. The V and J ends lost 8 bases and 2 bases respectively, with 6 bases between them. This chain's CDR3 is CASYRTNEKLFF. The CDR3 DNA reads TGTGCCAGCTACCGGACTAATGAAAAACTGTTTTTT.

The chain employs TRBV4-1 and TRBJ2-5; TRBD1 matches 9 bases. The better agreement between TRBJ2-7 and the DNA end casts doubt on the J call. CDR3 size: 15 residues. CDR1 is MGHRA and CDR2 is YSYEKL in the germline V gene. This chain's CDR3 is CASSQGQGGPYEQYF. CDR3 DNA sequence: TGCGCCAGCAGCCAGGGACAGGGTGGCCCCTACGAGCAGTACTTC.

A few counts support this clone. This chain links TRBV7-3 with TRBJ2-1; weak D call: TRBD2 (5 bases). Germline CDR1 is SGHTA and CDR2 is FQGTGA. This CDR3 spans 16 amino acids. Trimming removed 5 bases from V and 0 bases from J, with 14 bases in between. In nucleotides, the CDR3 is TGTGCCAGCAGCAGTAGCCGGGATAGCTCCTACAATGAGCAGTTCTTC. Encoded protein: CASSSSRDSSYNEQFF.

In DNA form, the CDR3 reads TGTGCCAGCAGCTACAGGGGGACCTACAATGAGCAGTTCTTC. As protein: CASSYRGTYNEQFF. This chain uses TRBV7-2 with TRBJ2-1, with 8 bases aligning to TRBD1. Germline-derived CDR1 and CDR2 are SGHTA and FQGNSA. There are 14 residues in the CDR3. The junction had 1 base not matched to a gene; V was cut back by 4 bases and J by 2 bases.

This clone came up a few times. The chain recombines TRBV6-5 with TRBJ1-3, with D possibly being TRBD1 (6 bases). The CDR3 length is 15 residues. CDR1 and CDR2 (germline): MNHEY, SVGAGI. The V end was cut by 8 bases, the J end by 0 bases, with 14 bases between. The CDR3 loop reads CASGTRQVSGNTIYF. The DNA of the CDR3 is TGTGCCAGCGGGACCCGACAGGTCTCTGGAAACACCATATATTTT.

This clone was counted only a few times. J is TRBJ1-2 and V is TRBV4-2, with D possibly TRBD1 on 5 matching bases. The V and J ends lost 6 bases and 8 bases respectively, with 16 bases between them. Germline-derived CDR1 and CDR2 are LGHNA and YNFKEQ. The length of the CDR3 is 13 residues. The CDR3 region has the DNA TGTGCCAGCAGTCGCCAGAACCAGGGCGGCTACACCTTC. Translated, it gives CASSRQNQGGYTF.

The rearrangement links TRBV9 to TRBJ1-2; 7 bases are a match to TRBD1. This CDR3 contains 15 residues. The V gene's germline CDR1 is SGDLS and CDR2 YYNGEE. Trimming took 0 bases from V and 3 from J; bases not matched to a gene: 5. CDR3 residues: CASSVGTGGDYGYTF. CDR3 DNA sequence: TGTGCCAGCAGCGTAGGGACAGGTGGTGACTATGGCTACACCTTC.